The present entry profiles one T cell receptor beta chain with its context. The data derive from a study of blood T cell repertoires in COVID-19. Study as a whole: From T cells, B-cell-depleted T cells, or PBMCs came the material, which was cDNA or gDNA.

How the authors handled the data: Cell counts per sample came from amplifying reference gene primers. Method: immunoSEQ multiplex PCR; TCRdb's copy keeps in-frame clones and lacks some. Clonal size and the V and J genes are those of that table, whereas D and trimming came from the DNA. The sample has a few hundred thousand clones, 85% seen once. The sample was peripheral blood. This sequence originates from a man between 45 and 60 years old who had recovered from COVID-19.

The CDR3 DNA is TGTGCCAGCAGTTTACAGGGCGAGGAGCAGTACTTC. Amino acids: CASSLQGEEQYF. The chain joins TRBV28 to TRBJ2-7, with D tentatively TRBD1 (5 bases). The germline CDR1 and CDR2 sequences are MDHEN and SYDVKM. The V end lost 2 bases, the J end lost 7 bases, and 9 bases lay between the germline ends. The CDR3 runs to 12 residues.